The sequence of this TCR beta chain was determined in a study of metastatic and nonmetastatic thyroid tumors (dated by TCRdb to the early 2020s). Broadly, across the study: For patients with malignant and with benign thyroid disease, the researchers compared repertoires between peripheral blood samples and tumor or nodule tissue samples.

The library was prepared using PCR. Sequencing relied on an Illumina HiSeq 4000. High-throughput sequencing was used to profile the TCR beta-chain CDR3 region of every patient. The source study handled its data this way. A classifier to discriminate distant-metastatic papillary thyroid cancer patients was built from CDR3 differences across clinicopathological groups. To measure repertoire diversity the researchers used the Shannon index, while the Morisita-Horn index served to gauge how similar the tumor and blood repertoires were. TCRdb reran the public reads through fastp at Q25 and MiXCR, keeping productive beta chains. The authors' filters were not applied to this entry. This sample comprises around 21,000 clones, 23% of them detected only once. The ten biggest clones cover over 70% of the sample. Findings and caveats that apply to the study as a whole: TCR beta diversity was reported as significantly higher in malignant tumors than in benign nodules, in both blood and tumor samples.

Based on the germline V gene, the CDR1 and CDR2 sequences are MRHNA and SNTAGT. V lost 2 bases and J lost 9 bases; the stretch between them is 14 bases long. From cysteine to phenylalanine, the CDR3 is 14 amino acids long. Solely the CDR3 DNA is kept, with 42 bases framed from the first base. No patient had received any treatment before thyroid surgery. Using T-cell receptor beta sequencing, the study looked back at clinical samples from patients collected from about 2011 to 2019. This clone is described as medium-sized (0.01 to 0.1%). It lacks a known antigen. No much larger clone is present one base from it, and per-base qualities are unavailable.

What was sequenced was blood. The sequence derives from a male donor with papillary thyroid cancer or a benign thyroid nodule (not recorded which). Some clones in this sample may be carry-over from other donors' samples. The chain uses TRBV6-4 and TRBJ2-1; the D gene is possibly TRBD1, with 5 bases matching. The DNA sequence is TGTGCCAGCAGTGACGGGGCAGACTCTGGTGAGCAGTTCTTC. Its translation reads: CASSDGADSGEQFF.